The 14 T cell receptor beta chains listed next were all sequenced from one sample in a study of blood T cells in healthy people across ages. Using a J-beta primer mix together with a sample-barcoded 5' primer, a second PCR was run for roughly 6 to 11 cycles. TCRdb fed the 5' RACE reads into MiXCR, producing one record per CDR3 protein. The profile shows 750,000 to 950,000 distinct CDR3 sequences, 20% to 30% of them singletons. This same sample was also part of a study on T cells of mothers and their children.

The sequenced sample was blood. The source of these receptors is a boy between 10 and 17 years old in good health.

This chain connects TRBV20-1 to TRBJ2-5, with a possible D match to TRBD2 (6 bases). The ends were cut back, 3 bases at V and 5 bases at J, with 13 bases in the middle. From germline, CDR1 is DFQATT and CDR2 SNEGSKA (reference sequence). This CDR3 comprises 13 residues. CDR3 nucleotide sequence: TGCAGTGCTAGGGGGGACTCCGAGGAGACCCAGTACTTC. Its translation is CSARGDSEETQYF.

The rearrangement joins TRBV7-2 to TRBJ2-1; 9 bases are shared with TRBD1. V dropped 5 bases and J dropped 5; count of bases not matched to a gene: 7. The CDR3 sequence is 15 residues long. The germline V gene encodes CDR1 SGHTA and CDR2 FQGNSA. CDR3 sequence (DNA): TGTGCCAGCAGCGCAGACAGGGGGAATCACAATGAGCAGTTCTTC. Translating gives CASSADRGNHNEQFF.

This chain connects TRBV28 to TRBJ2-1; 10 bases fit TRBD2. This CDR3 comprises 14 residues. In germline, CDR1 is MDHEN, CDR2 SYDVKM. J was trimmed by 10 bases and V by 9 bases; bases with no gene match: 12. The CDR3: CASRASGGPKEQFF. The CDR3 region has the DNA TGTGCCAGTCGGGCTAGCGGGGGCCCCAAGGAGCAGTTCTTC.

This clonotype was picked up a small number of times. The V and J genes are TRBV5-8 and TRBJ2-1; 8 nucleotides align to TRBD2. The CDR3 length is 16 residues. The V gene's germline CDR1 is SGHTS and CDR2 YDEGEE. V lost 0 bases to trimming and J lost 4 bases; unmatched junction nucleotides: 6. CDR3 sequence: CASSLAVSGAYNEQFF. DNA for the CDR3: TGTGCCAGCAGCTTGGCAGTTAGCGGGGCATACAATGAGCAGTTCTTC.

The chain couples TRBV29-1 to TRBJ2-5; D gene ambiguous. Germline CDR1 is SQVTM and CDR2 is ANQGSEA. V was clipped by 4 bases and J by 5 bases, with 14 bases between them. This CDR3 is built from 13 residues. CDR3 amino acids: CSVVTGLGETQYF. In DNA form, the CDR3 reads TGCAGCGTTGTTACGGGCTTGGGGGAGACCCAGTACTTC. Variable domain in full (rest from reference TRBV29-1 and TRBJ2-5): SAVISQKPSRDICQRGTSLTIQCQVDSQVTMMFWYRQQPGQSLTLIATANQGSEATYESGFVIDKFPISRPNLTFSTLTVSNMSPEDSSIYLCSVVTGLGETQYFGPGTRLLVL.

The chain couples TRBV15 to TRBJ2-5; 8 bases map to TRBD2. From germline, CDR1 is LNHNV and CDR2 YYDKDF (reference sequence). With V trimmed by 5 bases and J by 5 bases, 7 bases remained unmatched. The length of the CDR3 is 14 residues. The CDR3 DNA reads as TGTGCCACCAGCCACGGGAGGGACGGGGAGACCCAGTACTTC. Translating gives CATSHGRDGETQYF. Looking up the rest from reference TRBV15 and TRBJ2-5 gives the full variable domain: DAMVIQNPRYQVTQFGKPVTLSCSQTLNHNVMYWYQQKSSQAPKLLFHYYDKDFNNEADTPDNFQSRRPNTSFCFLDIRSPGLGDTAMYLCATSHGRDGETQYFGPGTRLLVL.

Note on this clonotype: The conserved phenylalanine or tryptophan normally closing the CDR3 is absent here, so this likely arose from a read error. The rearrangement links TRBV3-1 to TRBJ2-5; D is unclear. The CDR3 is 13 amino acids. Germline lookup yields CDR1 LGHDT and CDR2 YNNKEL (reference sequence). CDR3 in amino acids: CARSLGRQETQYL. The CDR3 bases are TGTGCCCGCAGCCTCGGAAGACAAGAGACCCAGTACCTC.

The chain carries TRBV7-8 and TRBJ2-3; TRBD2 matches 7 bases. With 1 base clipped from V and 2 bases from J, the junction kept 12 bases outside the gene matches. The CDR3 spans 18 residues. The germline V gene encodes CDR1 SGHVS and CDR2 FQNEAQ. The CDR3 loop is CASSLGLAETWDTDTQYF. The CDR3 region has the DNA TGTGCCAGCAGCTTAGGGCTAGCGGAAACGTGGGACACAGATACGCAGTATTTT.

The J gene is TRBJ1-1, the V gene TRBV28, with D maybe TRBD1 (6 bases). The CDR3 totals 15 residues. The ends were cut back, 7 bases at V and 5 bases at J, with 20 bases in the middle. Germline CDR1 reads MDHEN; CDR2 reads SYDVKM. The CDR3, as DNA: TGTGCCAGCATTTCCCCCACACAGGGTATGACTGAAGCTTTCTTT. It encodes CASISPTQGMTEAFF.

V gene TRBV28 combines with J gene TRBJ2-5, with 9 bases matching TRBD1. The CDR3 length is 18 residues. V was pared by 2 bases and J by 7 bases, with 17 bases of the junction left unmatched. The germline CDR1 and CDR2 sequences are MDHEN and SYDVKM. DNA for the CDR3: TGTGCCAGCAGTTTACTCGAGGACAGGGGACGCCCTAGGGCGACCCAGTACTTC. Protein: CASSLLEDRGRPRATQYF.

J is TRBJ2-7 and V is TRBV12-3 or TRBV12-4; maybe TRBD1 (6 bases). V dropped 3 bases and J dropped 6 bases, with 15 bases sitting between them. The CDR3 is 14 residues long. CDR3: CASSFGQLVGEQYF. The CDR3 nucleotides read TGTGCCAGCAGTTTCGGACAGCTAGTAGGCGAGCAGTACTTC.

This chain connects TRBV6-5 to TRBJ2-2; TRBD2 agrees at 7 bases. This CDR3 is 16 amino acids long. V lost 0 bases to trimming and J lost 6 bases; unmatched junction nucleotides: 7. Germline CDR1 is MNHEY and CDR2 is SVGAGI. CDR3 coding DNA: TGTGCCAGCAGTTACTCGGGCGGGGGAAGGGCCGGGGAGCTGTTTTTT. It translates to CASSYSGGGRAGELFF.

The chain has TRBV28 and TRBJ2-7; no reliable D call. The germline V and J ends were trimmed by 3 bases and 3 bases, with 6 bases remaining between them. The CDR3 has 12 residues. Per the germline V gene, CDR1 is MDHEN and CDR2 is SYDVKM. The CDR3 region is CASSFTVYEQYF. CDR3 DNA sequence: TGTGCCAGCAGTTTTACCGTCTACGAGCAGTACTTC. Combining the CDR3 with reference TRBV28 and TRBJ2-7 gives the whole variable domain DVKVTQSSRYLVKRTGEKVFLECVQDMDHENMFWYRQDPGLGLRLIYFSYDVKMKEKGDIPEGYSVSREKKERFSLILESASTNQTSMYLCASSFTVYEQYFGPGTRLTVT.

This clonotype was seen a handful of times. The genes are TRBV20-1 and TRBJ2-7; D remains ambiguous. V was pared by 1 base and J by 0 bases, with 10 bases between. This CDR3 has 14 residues. Per germline, CDR1 DFQATT and CDR2 SNEGSKA (reference sequence). The CDR3 bases are TGCAGTGCTAGAGGACCGACCGTCTCCTACGAGCAGTACTTC. Amino acid sequence: CSARGPTVSYEQYF.